Detailed here is one T cell receptor beta chain. The CDR3 has 14 residues. Looked up from germline, CDR1 is SGHDT and CDR2 is YYEEEE. Deletions cut 4 bases from V and 3 bases from J, with 14 bases between. The data are from a study of blood T cell repertoires in COVID-19. About the research overall: T cells, B-cell-depleted T cells, or PBMCs provided the cDNA or gDNA that served as material.

The repertoire was sequenced with immunoSEQ multiplex PCR; TCRdb's copy has only in-frame clones and lacks some. Seen here are approximately 290,000 clones, 75% to 90% observed once, and the top ten hold around 0.8%. V gene TRBV5-6 combines with J gene TRBJ2-7; D is perhaps TRBD1 (6 bases). The source is a man aged 30-40 years with acute or convalescent COVID-19. The sample taken for sequencing was peripheral blood. CDR3 DNA: TGTGCCAGCAGCACGGGTGGACAGCTCTACGAGCAGTACTTC. It specifies CASSTGGQLYEQYF. Full variable domain (remainder filled in from reference TRBV5-6 and TRBJ2-7): DAGVTQSPTHLIKTRGQQVTLRCSPKSGHDTVSWYQQALGQGPQFIFQYYEEEERQRGNFPDRFSGHQFPNYSSELNVNALLLGDSALYLCASSTGGQLYEQYFGPGTRLTVT.